The clone carrying this TCR beta chain showed up many times. Per germline, CDR1 SGHRS and CDR2 YFSETQ. V lost 4 bases and J 4 bases, leaving 21 bases between the germline ends. This CDR3 spans 16 amino acids. The data were taken from a study of molecular identifiers for immune sequencing clone quantification. Between roughly 20,000 and 1,100,000 sorted cells, with 10%, 30% or 50% RNA, yielded naive CD8 libraries. Sorting isolated naive CD8 T cells as CD8+CD4-CCR7+CD45RA+ events. Methods described previously, with TCR primers listed, were used for bulk TCR libraries. Using its own MiXCR run on the PCR reads, TCRdb lists one record per CDR3 protein. The sample has approximately 590,000 distinct CDR3 sequences, over 25% seen once.

The source material was naive CD8+ T cells from blood, with Jurkat cell RNA spiked in. The subset: FACS-sorted CD8+CD4-CCR7+CD45RA+ naive T cells. The gene calls are TRBV5-1 and TRBJ2-7, with D perhaps TRBD2 (5 bases). The clonotype was recovered from a human donor in good health. Some libraries in this study had Jurkat cell RNA spiked in. DNA for the CDR3: TGCGCCAGCAGCCCTGGGTCCCGGGAAGTCACTTACGAGCAGTACTTC. Protein product: CASSPGSREVTYEQYF.